The rows below give T cell receptor beta chains drawn from one sample of a study of T cells after yellow fever vaccination. TCRdb analysed the 5' RACE reads with MiXCR anew, one entry per CDR3 protein. Found here are about 500,000 distinct CDR3 sequences, roughly 17% of them singletons; the top ten hold approximately 15%. Sequences were derived from PBMCs, sampled about 5 days after the first yellow fever vaccination. These receptors all come from a young man who received the YFV17D yellow fever vaccine. Each CDR3 is given with its conserved first and last residue. A D gene is named only where the DNA matches it firmly. Clone size is shown for a subset of rows, as once, few, many or a class of expanded clone.

d_call,clone_size,j_call,v_call,cdr3_nt,cdr3_aa
.,.,TRBJ2-5,TRBV9,TGTGCCAGCAGCGGAAAGACAGGCACCTTAGGGGAGACCCAGTACTTC,CASSGKTGTLGETQYF
TRBD1,.,TRBJ2-2,TRBV2,TGTGCCAGCAGTGAACTGACAGGGGCCGGGGAGCTGTTTTTT,CASSELTGAGELFF
.,few,TRBJ2-1,TRBV4-1,TGCGCCAGCAGCCAAGATTCAGGGAGCTCCTACAATGAGCAGTTCTTC,CASSQDSGSSYNEQFF
.,many,TRBJ1-5,TRBV7-9,TGTGCCAGCAGCTTATTTGCAGGGGCCGATCAGCCCCAGCATTTT,CASSLFAGADQPQHF
.,few,TRBJ2-6,TRBV12-3/TRBV12-4,TGTGCCAGCCGGAAGTCTGGGGCCAACGTCCTGACTTTC,CASRKSGANVLTF
TRBD1,.,TRBJ1-2,TRBV6-2/TRBV6-3,TGTGCCAGCAGTTACAATCCAGGGGGCCGATTCAACTATGGCTACACCTTC,CASSYNPGGRFNYGYTF
.,.,TRBJ1-4,TRBV6-1,TGTGCCAGCAGTGAAGGAACTAGTTCTAATGAAAAACTGTTTTTT,CASSEGTSSNEKLFF
.,.,TRBJ2-1,TRBV24-1,TGTGCCACCAGTGATCCCAGGGACGGCTCCTACAATGAGCAGTTCTTC,CATSDPRDGSYNEQFF
.,many,TRBJ2-1,TRBV29-1,TGCAGCGTTGCCGATGAGCAGTTCTTC,CSVADEQFF
TRBD1,few,TRBJ2-2,TRBV5-5,TGTGCCAGCAGAAGACGACAGGGGGCGGACACCGGGGAGCTGTTTTTT,CASRRRQGADTGELFF
TRBD2,.,TRBJ2-1,TRBV27,TGTGCCAGCAGTTTATCTCTGGCTAGCGGGACGTACAATGAGCAGTTCTTC,CASSLSLASGTYNEQFF
.,few,TRBJ1-1,TRBV29-1,TGCAGCGTCGTTAAGGACAGTGGGAACACTGAAGCTTTCTTT,CSVVKDSGNTEAFF
TRBD1,.,TRBJ2-3,TRBV24-1,TGTGCCACCAGTGACCGTGGACAGGGCACAGATACGCAGTATTTT,CATSDRGQGTDTQYF
TRBD1,.,TRBJ2-2,TRBV7-9,TGTGCCAGCAGCAAGACAGGGGGCATGAGGACCGGGGAGCTGTTTTTT,CASSKTGGMRTGELFF
.,.,TRBJ2-5,TRBV7-6,TGTGCCAGCAGCCCCAGGGGTATGGAGACCCAGTACTTC,CASSPRGMETQYF
.,few,TRBJ2-5,TRBV19,TGTGCCACCCTAGGGAGGAGCCAAGAGACCCAGTACTTC,CATLGRSQETQYF
.,.,TRBJ1-6,TRBV6-5,TGTGCCAGCAGTTACGAGGGGAGTGGGCGGTCACCCCTCCACTTT,CASSYEGSGRSPLHF
TRBD1,few,TRBJ2-3,TRBV6-1,TGTGCCAGCGCGGTGGGACAGGGGTACGATACGCAGTATTTT,CASAVGQGYDTQYF
.,few,TRBJ1-5,TRBV11-2,TGTGCCAGCAGCGAAACCGGGCCCCGTAAGCCCCAGCATTTT,CASSETGPRKPQHF
TRBD1,.,TRBJ2-4,TRBV28,TGTGCCAGTTCTACAGGGGAAAACATTCAGTACTTC,CASSTGENIQYF
.,.,TRBJ2-3,TRBV4-2,TGTGCCAGCAGAAACGTGGGCTCCTACACAGATACGCAGTATTTT,CASRNVGSYTDTQYF
.,few,TRBJ2-1,TRBV24-1,TGTGCCACCAGTGATTTGTGGAATACTTCCTACAATGAGCAGTTCTTC,CATSDLWNTSYNEQFF
TRBD1,.,TRBJ1-2,TRBV4-1,TGCGCCAGCAGCCTCCTGAGGACAGGGAACTATGGCTACACCTTC,CASSLLRTGNYGYTF
.,few,TRBJ2-5,TRBV19,TGTGCCAGTAGTAGACTCGGGGCTAGGGAGACCCAGTACTTC,CASSRLGARETQYF
TRBD1,few,TRBJ2-3,TRBV7-3,TGTGCCAGCAGCTTAACACCCGGGACAGGGTCACGAGATACGCAGTATTTT,CASSLTPGTGSRDTQYF
TRBD1,.,TRBJ1-4,TRBV4-1,TGCGCCAGCAGCCACGGACAGGCCGGGGAAAAACTGTTTTTT,CASSHGQAGEKLFF
.,many,TRBJ1-2,TRBV5-1,TGTGCCAGCAGTTTGGGGGGGTCCTATGGCTACACCTTC,CASSLGGSYGYTF
.,.,TRBJ1-1,TRBV6-5,TGTGCCAGCAGTAGAGGTGGTTTTTCTGAAGCTTTCTTT,CASSRGGFSEAFF
.,few,TRBJ1-1,TRBV5-5,TGTGCCAGCACGACGGGGGTAGGGACTGAAGCTTTCTTT,CASTTGVGTEAFF
TRBD2,few,TRBJ2-7,TRBV13,TGTGCCAGCAGGAGGGCGGGGGGGCCCCACGAGCAGTACTTC,CASRRAGGPHEQYF
.,many,TRBJ2-1,TRBV4-1,TGCGCCAGCAGCCATCATGCGAGCGGAGCGTACAATGAGCAGTTCTTC,CASSHHASGAYNEQFF
.,few,TRBJ2-1,TRBV5-5,TGTGCCAGCAGCTTGAATCGCGGGGCAGCCCGAGAGCAGTTCTTC,CASSLNRGAAREQFF
TRBD1,few,TRBJ1-5,TRBV10-3,TGTGCCATCAGTGGGTCACAGGGGTCGGATCAGCCCCAGCATTTT,CAISGSQGSDQPQHF
TRBD1,few,TRBJ2-1,TRBV6-2/TRBV6-3,TGTGCCAGCAAGCCAGGACAGGGTTTCAATGAGCAGTTCTTC,CASKPGQGFNEQFF
.,few,TRBJ2-7,TRBV20-1,TGCAGTGCCCAAAGGCCCGGGTCGCCATACGAGCAGTACTTC,CSAQRPGSPYEQYF
TRBD2,.,TRBJ2-7,TRBV3-1,TGTGCCAGCAGCCAGCTCCTAGCGGGGGGTAGGGACGAGCAGTACTTC,CASSQLLAGGRDEQYF
TRBD1,.,TRBJ2-3,TRBV6-2/TRBV6-3,TGTGCCAGCAGGCCCCAGGGGGAAGATACGCAGTATTTT,CASRPQGEDTQYF
.,.,TRBJ1-1,TRBV7-9,TGTGCCAGCAGCGCGACCAAAGTAGCTTTCTTT,CASSATKVAFF
.,few,TRBJ2-2,TRBV5-1,TGCGCCAGCAGCGCCCGGGACCACAACACCGGGGAGCTGTTTTTT,CASSARDHNTGELFF
TRBD1,few,TRBJ1-1,TRBV4-1,TGCGCCAGCAGCCAAGAAAGGACAGGCATTGAAGCTTTCTTT,CASSQERTGIEAFF
.,.,TRBJ2-5,TRBV4-1,TGCGCCAGCAGCCAAGTGGCGGGGCCACTGGGGGAGACCCAGTACTTC,CASSQVAGPLGETQYF
.,.,TRBJ2-3,TRBV7-8,TGTGCCAGCAGCTTAAAGGGGATCGCCACAGATACGCAGTATTTT,CASSLKGIATDTQYF
.,.,TRBJ2-7,TRBV6-1,TGTGCCAGCAGGAAGGGGGCTAGCGGAACCTACGAGCAGTACTTC,CASRKGASGTYEQYF
.,.,TRBJ2-1,TRBV11-3,TGTGCCAGCAAAAGGTGGGGGGGCGAGGATGAGCAGTTCTTC,CASKRWGGEDEQFF
.,few,TRBJ2-7,TRBV7-9,TGTGCCAGCAGCTTGAAGGGAACAGGGCCCTACGAGCAGTACTTC,CASSLKGTGPYEQYF
.,few,TRBJ2-5,TRBV12-3/TRBV12-4,TGTGCCAGCAGTTGGGATGGTGGAGGGGGGGAGACCCAGTACTTC,CASSWDGGGGETQYF
.,.,TRBJ1-3,TRBV11-2,TGTGCCAGCAGCTTAGATCATGGAGGCGAGACCATATATTTT,CASSLDHGGETIYF
.,.,TRBJ2-2,TRBV5-1,TGCGCCAGCAGCTTGGCGGTAGTGAACACCGGGGAGCTGTTTTTT,CASSLAVVNTGELFF
.,.,TRBJ2-3,TRBV2,TGTGCCAGCAGCCGGGACGGAAGGCTTGATACGCAGTATTTT,CASSRDGRLDTQYF
.,many,TRBJ2-7,TRBV4-2,TGTGCCAGCAGCCAATCTCGTTACAGCGAGCAGTACTTC,CASSQSRYSEQYF
.,.,TRBJ1-1,TRBV9,TGTCTCATCAGCGTTGTGGACTGGGGCACTGAAGCTTTCTTT,CLISVVDWGTEAFF
TRBD1,few,TRBJ2-1,TRBV2,TGTGCCAGCAGGGGCGAAGACAGGGCGACCCGGAATGAGCAGTTCTTC,CASRGEDRATRNEQFF
.,.,TRBJ2-3,TRBV7-2,TGTGCCAGCAGCTCTCGACTGGGGGTGGATACGCAGTATTTT,CASSSRLGVDTQYF